This T cell receptor (beta chain) is drawn from a study of T-cell reconstitution after alpha-beta-depleted transplantation in children. The CDR3 has 15 residues. The V gene's germline CDR1 is SGHAT and CDR2 FQNNGV. V dropped 4 bases and J dropped 7; count of bases not matched to a gene: 6. There are a few counts of this clonotype. Library preparation (for TCRbeta) was performed with unique molecular identifiers. In TCRdb, the PCR reads were re-called with MiXCR into one record per CDR3 protein. The profile shows approximately 640,000 distinct CDR3 sequences, around 17% of them singletons. The V call is TRBV11-2, the J call TRBJ2-3, with 12 bases fitting TRBD2. The input for sequencing was PBMCs from the stem cell graft donor, taken from the stem cell graft. This TCR came from a human donor who donated a stem cell graft to a child with acute myeloid leukemia. CDR3 sequence reads: CASSSATSGGYTQYF. The DNA of the CDR3 is TGTGCCAGCAGCTCCGCGACTAGCGGGGGTTATACGCAGTATTTT.